The T cell receptor (beta chain) under discussion was sequenced for a study of response to subunit inactivated influenza vaccine. Study observations and caveats: Few new T cells, the authors suggested, are recruited by each seasonal influenza vaccination.

TCRdb called the RT-PCR reads again in MiXCR, with one record for every CDR3 protein. The data hold 490,000 or so distinct CDR3 sequences, with 7.5% to 8.5% observed a single time. For this clonotype: Its antigen is not known.

Trimming left V 3 bases short and J 3 bases short, with 15 bases between. The length of the CDR3 is 15 residues. Germline V lookup: CDR1 SGHTA, CDR2 FQGNSA. This chain uses TRBV7-2 with TRBJ2-7; D perhaps matches TRBD2 (7 bases). The TCR comes from a man aged 50 to 69 who received an inactivated influenza vaccine. The starting material was PBMCs from blood, obtained less than 30 months after vaccination. DNA for the CDR3: TGTGCCAGCAGCTTCAGCGGGACAAAAAACTACGAGCAGTACTTC. Translation gives CASSFSGTKNYEQYF. The full variable domain, in which reference TRBV7-2 and TRBJ2-7 provide the parts outside the CDR3, is GAGVSQSPSNKVTEKGKDVELRCDPISGHTALYWYRQSLGQGLEFLIYFQGNSAPDKSGLPSDRFSAERTGGSVSTLTIQRTQQEDSAVYLCASSFSGTKNYEQYFGPGTRLTVT.